One and the same sample provided the 6 T cell receptor beta chains below, sequenced in a study of blood T cell repertoires in COVID-19. TCRdb's table, derived via immunoSEQ multiplex PCR, lists solely in-frame clones and lacks some. The sample lists 49,000 or so clones; over 75% were seen once. The specimen sequenced was peripheral blood. Receptors originate from a man aged 45 to 65 with acute or convalescent COVID-19.

Here the CDR3 reads CASSTAGAGNTIYF. CDR3 DNA sequence: TGTGCCAGCAGCACGGCAGGGGCTGGAAACACCATATATTTT. This sequence joins TRBV6-6 and TRBJ1-3; tentatively, D is TRBD1 (6 bases). CDR1 MNHNY and CDR2 SVGAGI come from the germline V gene (reference sequence). Trimming removed 6 bases at V and 2 bases at J, with 11 bases between. The CDR3 is made up of 14 amino acids.

This rearrangement joins TRBV4-2 to TRBJ2-1, with unresolved D. Germline loops: CDR1 LGHNA, CDR2 YNFKEQ. V was trimmed by 0 bases and J by 10 bases, leaving 16 bases between them. CDR3 length: 15 amino acids. The CDR3 protein is CASSQDPAADGEQFF. Here the CDR3 DNA reads TGTGCCAGCAGCCAAGATCCGGCCGCAGACGGGGAGCAGTTCTTC.

The chain combines TRBV5-1 with TRBJ2-1, with 14 bases aligning to TRBD2. J was trimmed by 4 bases and V by 4 bases; bases with no gene match: 4. Per the germline V gene, CDR1 is SGHRS and CDR2 is YFSETQ. The CDR3 is 16 residues long. CDR3 amino acids: CASSPGTSGGYNEQFF. In DNA form, the CDR3 reads TGCGCCAGCAGCCCCGGGACTAGCGGGGGATACAATGAGCAGTTCTTC. Filled out from reference TRBV5-1 and TRBJ2-1, the complete variable domain reads KAGVTQTPRYLIKTRGQQVTLSCSPISGHRSVSWYQQTPGQGLQFLFEYFSETQRNKGNFPGRFSGRQFSNSRSEMNVSTLELGDSALYLCASSPGTSGGYNEQFFGPGTRLTVL.

Notes on this clone: Other nucleotide sequences from this sample produce the same CDR3. This chain uses TRBV4-3 with TRBJ1-3; 7 positions agree with TRBD1. Germline values: CDR1 LGHNA, CDR2 YSLEER. This CDR3 comprises 17 residues. J gave up 1 base and V 1 base, and 7 bases lay outside the gene matches. CDR3 DNA: TGCGCCAGCAGCCAAGTGGGGACAGCTTTGTCTGGAAACACCATATATTTT. Protein: CASSQVGTALSGNTIYF.

The chain uses TRBV5-4 and TRBJ1-1; D is possibly TRBD1 (6 bases). Trimming removed 0 bases from V and 5 bases from J, with 14 bases in between. CDR1 is SGHNT, CDR2 YYREEE, per germline (reference sequence). This CDR3 is 15 amino acids long. The CDR3 protein is CASSLGGQMGTEAFF. The DNA of the CDR3 is TGTGCCAGCAGCTTGGGTGGACAGATGGGAACTGAAGCTTTCTTT. Variable domain in full (rest from reference TRBV5-4 and TRBJ1-1): ETGVTQSPTHLIKTRGQQVTLRCSSQSGHNTVSWYQQALGQGPQFIFQYYREEENGRGNFPPRFSGLQFPNYSSELNVNALELDDSALYLCASSLGGQMGTEAFFGQGTRLTVV.

The V call is TRBV4-1, the J call TRBJ2-3; possible D gene TRBD2, 5 bases. CDR1 and CDR2 (germline): MGHRA, YSYEKL. V gave up 5 bases and J gave up 0 bases, with 9 bases separating them. The CDR3 sequence is 14 residues long. CDR3 in amino acids: CASSFGVSTDTQYF. CDR3 DNA sequence: TGCGCCAGCAGCTTCGGGGTTAGCACAGATACGCAGTATTTT.